This paragraph reports one TCR beta chain. What it binds is unknown. CDR1 is SGHNT and CDR2 is YYREEE in the germline V gene (reference sequence). The CDR3 extends over 16 amino acids. V shed 1 base and J shed 6 bases, with 20 bases lying between them. This sample is part of a study of glioma-infiltrating T cells after dendritic cell vaccination. Across the study: Samples are from glioblastoma patients in Phase I and II dendritic cell vaccine trials.

Study-level results: Complete blood and tumor specimen sets were limited to few patients.

The primer mix had 60 V beta and 13 J beta primers. Using immunoSEQ multiplex PCR, the repertoire was profiled, and TCRdb retains in-frame clones only, with some absent. Counted here are approximately 60,000 clones, around nine tenths occurring once; the ten biggest clones make up 11%. The time point denotes: after dendritic cell vaccination, including at tumor progression/relapse. PBMC were collected before vaccination, two weeks after the third vaccination, and at progression. The chain couples TRBV5-4 to TRBJ2-7, with D possibly matching TRBD1 (6 bases). Sequencing was performed on blood, taken after dendritic cell vaccination. The receptor was derived from a human donor with glioblastoma. CDR3 sequence reads: CASSLPALQGLSEQYF. CDR3 sequence (DNA): TGTGCCAGCAGCTTGCCAGCTCTACAGGGCTTGTCCGAGCAGTACTTC.